These 16 T cell receptor beta chains were all obtained from the same sample, sequenced in a study of cytotoxic CD8 clonotypes in ibrutinib-treated CLL. The data were produced by immunoSEQ multiplex PCR, yet TCRdb's version contains in-frame clones alone and is incomplete. The sample yields 300,000 to 400,000 clones, over 60% seen once. The source was PBMCs, collected after 36 months of ibrutinib treatment. The origin of the receptors is a human donor with chronic lymphocytic leukemia.

The chain combines TRBV10-3 with TRBJ1-1; D possibly corresponds to TRBD1 (6 bases). Germline V CDR1 and CDR2: ENHRY, SYGVKD. V was shortened by 3 bases and J by 5 bases, with 13 bases between the two germline ends. The CDR3 is made up of 14 amino acids. The CDR3 here is CAISDKGGRTEAFF. DNA for the CDR3: TGTGCCATCAGTGATAAGGGGGGCAGGACTGAAGCTTTCTTT.

The chain employs TRBV28 and TRBJ2-7; D uncertain. Trimming stripped 3 bases from V and 2 bases from J, with 8 bases between. CDR3 size: 13 residues. Germline-derived CDR1 and CDR2 are MDHEN and SYDVKM. The CDR3 region has the DNA TGTGCCAGCAGTTTGGGGTCCCCCTACGAGCAGTACTTC. This sequence encodes CASSLGSPYEQYF.

About this clone: This specimen includes other DNA sequences encoding the same CDR3. The rearrangement uses TRBV4-1 and TRBJ1-1; D gene ambiguous. V was pared by 3 bases and J by 2 bases, with 7 bases between. The CDR3 consists of 13 residues. CDR1 and CDR2 from the germline V gene are MGHRA and YSYEKL. The chain's CDR3 is CASSQGPNTEAFF. The CDR3 DNA follows: TGCGCCAGCAGCCAGGGTCCAAACACTGAAGCTTTCTTT.

J is TRBJ2-7 and V is TRBV5-1; 8 bases map to TRBD2. J was trimmed by 1 base and V by 7 bases; bases with no gene match: 10. This CDR3 region has 15 residues. Germline V lookup: CDR1 SGHRS, CDR2 YFSETQ. CDR3 bases: TGCGCCAGCTGCCCGGAAGTAGCGGGGTCCTACGAGCAGTACTTC. Its protein is CASCPEVAGSYEQYF.

This clone turned up a few times. V gene TRBV6-5 combines with J gene TRBJ1-5; no clear D gene. Germline lookup yields CDR1 MNHEY and CDR2 SVGAGI. The length of the CDR3 is 13 residues. Trimming shortened V by 6 bases and J by 7 bases, and 13 bases separated the two germline ends. CDR3 sequence (DNA): TGTGCCAGCAGCTCCTCTGGGATACAGCCCCAGCATTTT. Protein: CASSSSGIQPQHF.

The chain has TRBV5-1 and TRBJ2-5; D gene unclear. Trimming took 4 bases from V and 1 from J, leaving 14 bases between them. CDR1 SGHRS and CDR2 YFSETQ come from the germline V gene. This CDR3 has 15 amino acids. CDR3: CASSPSPGPQETQYF. As DNA, the CDR3 is TGCGCCAGCAGCCCCTCCCCCGGACCCCAAGAGACCCAGTACTTC.

The chain links TRBV18 to TRBJ2-1; 7 positions agree with TRBD1. Per germline, CDR1 KGHSH and CDR2 LQKENI. The trim removed 7 bases at V and 0 bases at J, leaving 9 bases unmatched. The CDR3 covers 16 residues. The CDR3, as DNA: TGTGCCAGCTTCCCCGACAGGGCCTACTCCTACAATGAGCAGTTCTTC. Translation gives CASFPDRAYSYNEQFF.

This clone was seen a few times. This sequence joins TRBV28 and TRBJ1-5, with D maybe TRBD1 (6 bases). Germline assignment: CDR1 MDHEN and CDR2 SYDVKM. V dropped 7 bases and J dropped 5 bases, with 12 bases sitting between them. The CDR3 runs to 13 residues. The CDR3 DNA sequence: TGTGCCAGCAACGACAGGTGGGATCAGCCCCAGCATTTT. Translated, it gives CASNDRWDQPQHF.

This chain joins TRBV28 and TRBJ1-2; a weak D match, TRBD1 (5 bases). Per the germline V gene, CDR1 is MDHEN and CDR2 is SYDVKM. The CDR3 is made up of 14 amino acids. The V gene lost 7 bases and the J gene lost 6 bases, with 18 bases spanning the gap. DNA of the CDR3: TGTGCCAGCACCCCACTGGGGGGGAGGGATGGCTACACCTTC. Protein product: CASTPLGGRDGYTF.

The CDR3 region is CASSQSGGIYEQYF. In nucleotides, the CDR3 is TGTGCCAGCAGTCAATCGGGGGGGATCTACGAGCAGTACTTC. V usage is TRBV6-6 and J usage is TRBJ2-7, with 8 positions matching TRBD2. The germline gives CDR1 MNHNY, CDR2 SVGAGI (reference sequence). This CDR3 region has 14 residues. V gave up 5 bases and J gave up 3 bases; unmatched junction bases: 6.

The chain employs TRBV13 and TRBJ1-2, with a weak D call TRBD1 (6 bases). This CDR3 is 15 amino acids long. Germline assignment: CDR1 PRHDT and CDR2 FYEKMQ (reference sequence). Trimming took 0 bases from V and 6 from J, leaving 14 bases between them. CDR3 protein: CASSLGAGVNNGYTF. The CDR3 DNA sequence: TGTGCCAGCAGCTTAGGGGCAGGGGTTAATAATGGCTACACCTTC.

This clone showed up just a few times. This chain uses TRBV29-1 with TRBJ1-2; a possible D gene is TRBD1 (6 bases). The CDR3 loop spans 13 amino acids. V was cut by 4 bases and J by 4 bases, with 13 bases left in between. From germline, CDR1 is SQVTM and CDR2 ANQGSEA. The CDR3 reads CSVGQVGVYGYTF. In DNA form, the CDR3 reads TGCAGCGTTGGACAGGTCGGGGTCTATGGCTACACCTTC.

The V call is TRBV10-3, the J call TRBJ2-7, with TRBD1 identical over 10 bases. Per the germline V gene, CDR1 is ENHRY and CDR2 is SYGVKD. V lost 4 bases and J lost 5; bases outside the gene matches: 5. CDR3 length: 14 residues. The CDR3 nucleotides are TGTGCCATCAGTGGGGTCGGGACAGGGGACGAGCAGTACTTC. Translated, it gives CAISGVGTGDEQYF.

The rearrangement joins TRBV15 to TRBJ2-5, with 8 bases aligning to TRBD1. CDR3 size: 16 residues. V gave up 5 bases and J gave up 4 bases; unmatched junction bases: 12. The germline CDR1 and CDR2 sequences are LNHNV and YYDKDF (reference sequence). The CDR3 spells CATSGQRGTGPETQYF. In DNA form, the CDR3 reads TGTGCCACCAGCGGGCAACGAGGGACAGGACCAGAGACCCAGTACTTC.

The chain recombines TRBV19 with TRBJ1-2, with no clear D. V was trimmed by 5 bases and J by 8 bases, leaving 18 bases between them. CDR1 LNHDA and CDR2 SQIVND come from the germline V gene (reference sequence). This CDR3 has 14 residues. This CDR3 reads CASSPSPGLGGYTF. DNA of the CDR3: TGTGCCAGTAGTCCGTCACCTGGACTTGGCGGCTACACCTTC.

Written as DNA, the CDR3 is TGCGCCAGCACCACAGGGACCGGGGAGCTGTTTTTT. Translating gives CASTTGTGELFF. The chain has TRBV10-2 and TRBJ2-2, with a weak D call TRBD1 (6 bases). Trimming cost V 7 bases and J 5 bases, with 8 bases left between them. Germline CDR1 WSHSY, CDR2 SAAADI. This CDR3 contains 12 residues.